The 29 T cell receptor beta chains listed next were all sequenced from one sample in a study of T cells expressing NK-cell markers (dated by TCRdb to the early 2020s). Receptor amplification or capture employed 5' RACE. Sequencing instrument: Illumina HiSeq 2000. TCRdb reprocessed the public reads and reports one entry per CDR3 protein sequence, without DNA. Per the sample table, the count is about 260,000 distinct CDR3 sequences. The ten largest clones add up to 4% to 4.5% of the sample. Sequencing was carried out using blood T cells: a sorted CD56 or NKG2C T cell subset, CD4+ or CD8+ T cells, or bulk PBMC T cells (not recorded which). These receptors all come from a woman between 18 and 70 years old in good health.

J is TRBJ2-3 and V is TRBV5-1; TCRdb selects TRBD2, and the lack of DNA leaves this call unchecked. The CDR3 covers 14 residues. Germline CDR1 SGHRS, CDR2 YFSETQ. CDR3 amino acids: CASSSSGSPDTQYF.

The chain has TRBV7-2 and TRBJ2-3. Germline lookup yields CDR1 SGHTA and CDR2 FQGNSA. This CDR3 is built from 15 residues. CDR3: CASSRTGSSTDTQYF.

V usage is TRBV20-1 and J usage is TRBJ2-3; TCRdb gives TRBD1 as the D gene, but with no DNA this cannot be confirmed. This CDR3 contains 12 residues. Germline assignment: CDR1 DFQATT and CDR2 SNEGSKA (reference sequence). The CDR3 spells CSAPGPVDTQYF.

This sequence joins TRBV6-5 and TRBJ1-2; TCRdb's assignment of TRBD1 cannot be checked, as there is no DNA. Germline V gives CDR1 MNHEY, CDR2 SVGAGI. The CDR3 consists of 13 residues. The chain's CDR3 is CASSFKTGGGYTF.

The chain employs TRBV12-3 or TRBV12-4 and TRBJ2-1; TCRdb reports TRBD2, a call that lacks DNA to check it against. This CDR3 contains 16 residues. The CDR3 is CASSPRSGSGDNEQFF.

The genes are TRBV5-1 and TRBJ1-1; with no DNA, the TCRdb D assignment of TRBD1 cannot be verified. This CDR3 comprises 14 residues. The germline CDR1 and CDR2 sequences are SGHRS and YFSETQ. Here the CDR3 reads CASSGNRGETEAFF.

CDR3: CSVVLVRETQYF. The chain couples TRBV29-1 to TRBJ2-5. CDR1 SQVTM and CDR2 ANQGSEA come from the germline V gene. The CDR3 runs to 12 residues.

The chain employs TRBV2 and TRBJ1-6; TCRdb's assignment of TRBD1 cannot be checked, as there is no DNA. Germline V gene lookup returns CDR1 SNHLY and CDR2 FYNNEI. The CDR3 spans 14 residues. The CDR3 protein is CASSVTGNNSPLHF.

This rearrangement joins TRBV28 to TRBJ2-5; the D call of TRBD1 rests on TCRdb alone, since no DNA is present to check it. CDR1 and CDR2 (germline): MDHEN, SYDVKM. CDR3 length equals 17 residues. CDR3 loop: CASSSLRQGAKQETQYF. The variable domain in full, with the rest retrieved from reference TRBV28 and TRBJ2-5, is DVKVTQSSRYLVKRTGEKVFLECVQDMDHENMFWYRQDPGLGLRLIYFSYDVKMKEKGDIPEGYSVSREKKERFSLILESASTNQTSMYLCASSSLRQGAKQETQYFGPGTRLLVL.

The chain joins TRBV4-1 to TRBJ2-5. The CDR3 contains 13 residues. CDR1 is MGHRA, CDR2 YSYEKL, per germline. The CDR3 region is CASALGILETQYF.

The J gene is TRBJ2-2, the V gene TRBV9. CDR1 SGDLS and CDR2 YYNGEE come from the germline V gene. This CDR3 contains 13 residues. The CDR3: CASSVVPGGELFF.

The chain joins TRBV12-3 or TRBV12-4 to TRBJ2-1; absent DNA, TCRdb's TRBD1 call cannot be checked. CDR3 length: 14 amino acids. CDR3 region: CASTRVRGYNEQFF.

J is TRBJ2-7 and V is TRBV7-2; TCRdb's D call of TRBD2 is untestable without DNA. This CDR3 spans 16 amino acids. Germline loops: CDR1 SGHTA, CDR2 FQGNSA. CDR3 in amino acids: CASSSPSGRRSYEQYF.

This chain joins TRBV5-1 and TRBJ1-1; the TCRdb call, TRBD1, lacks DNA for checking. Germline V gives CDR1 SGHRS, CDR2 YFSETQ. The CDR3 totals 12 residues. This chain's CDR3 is CASSPIQGEAFF.

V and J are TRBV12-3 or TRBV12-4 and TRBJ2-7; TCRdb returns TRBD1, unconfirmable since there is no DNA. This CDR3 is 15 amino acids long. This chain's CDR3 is CASTLDRDRGREQYF.

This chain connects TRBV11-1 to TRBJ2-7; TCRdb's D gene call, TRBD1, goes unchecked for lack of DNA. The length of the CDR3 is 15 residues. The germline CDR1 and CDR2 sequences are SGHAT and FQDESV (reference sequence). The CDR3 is CASSPSGTDSYEQYF.

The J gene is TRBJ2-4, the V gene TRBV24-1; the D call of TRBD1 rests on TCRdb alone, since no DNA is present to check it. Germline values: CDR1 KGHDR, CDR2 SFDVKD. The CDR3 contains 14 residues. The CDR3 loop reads CATSETGQKNIQYF.

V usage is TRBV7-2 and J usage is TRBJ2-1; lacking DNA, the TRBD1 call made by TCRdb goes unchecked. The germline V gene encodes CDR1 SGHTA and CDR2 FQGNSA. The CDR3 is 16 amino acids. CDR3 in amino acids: CASSPTNRGQFGEQFF.

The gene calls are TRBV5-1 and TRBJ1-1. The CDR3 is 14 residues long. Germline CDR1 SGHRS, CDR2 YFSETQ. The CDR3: CASSLDRVDTEAFF.

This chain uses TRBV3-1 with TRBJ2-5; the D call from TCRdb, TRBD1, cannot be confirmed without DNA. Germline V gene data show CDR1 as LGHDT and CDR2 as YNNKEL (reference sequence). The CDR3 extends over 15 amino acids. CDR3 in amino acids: CASSQVRQGQETQYF.

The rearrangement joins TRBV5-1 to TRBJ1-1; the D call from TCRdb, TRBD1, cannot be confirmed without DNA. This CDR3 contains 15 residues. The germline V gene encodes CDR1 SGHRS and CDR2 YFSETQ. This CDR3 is CASSLDTRGYTEAFF. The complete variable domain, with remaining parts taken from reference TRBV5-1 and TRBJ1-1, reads KAGVTQTPRYLIKTRGQQVTLSCSPISGHRSVSWYQQTPGQGLQFLFEYFSETQRNKGNFPGRFSGRQFSNSRSEMNVSTLELGDSALYLCASSLDTRGYTEAFFGQGTRLTVV.

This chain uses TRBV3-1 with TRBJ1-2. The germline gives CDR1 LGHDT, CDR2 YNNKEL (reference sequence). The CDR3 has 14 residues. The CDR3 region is CASSQVSDNYGYTF.

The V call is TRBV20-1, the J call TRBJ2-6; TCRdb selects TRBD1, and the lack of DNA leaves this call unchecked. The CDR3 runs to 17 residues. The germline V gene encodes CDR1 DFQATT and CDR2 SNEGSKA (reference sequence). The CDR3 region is CSALPGTGLSGANVLTF.

The CDR3 here is CASNSNRGSSTDTQYF. The chain carries TRBV5-4 and TRBJ2-3; without DNA, the TCRdb call of TRBD1 cannot be checked. Per germline, CDR1 SGHNT and CDR2 YYREEE (reference sequence). This CDR3 is 16 amino acids long.

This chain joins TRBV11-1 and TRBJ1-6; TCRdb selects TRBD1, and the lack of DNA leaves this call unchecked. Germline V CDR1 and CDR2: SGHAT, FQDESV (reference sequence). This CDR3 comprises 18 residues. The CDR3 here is CASSLGTGASSYNSPLHF.

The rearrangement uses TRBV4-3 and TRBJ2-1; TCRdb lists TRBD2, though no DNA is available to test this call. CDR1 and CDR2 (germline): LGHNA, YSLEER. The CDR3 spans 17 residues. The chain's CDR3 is CASSQPGTSGIYNEQFF.

CDR3 residues: CASSSGQGIYNEQFF. This rearrangement joins TRBV7-2 to TRBJ2-1; TCRdb gives TRBD1 as the D gene, but with no DNA this cannot be confirmed. The CDR3 extends over 15 amino acids. From germline, CDR1 is SGHTA and CDR2 FQGNSA.

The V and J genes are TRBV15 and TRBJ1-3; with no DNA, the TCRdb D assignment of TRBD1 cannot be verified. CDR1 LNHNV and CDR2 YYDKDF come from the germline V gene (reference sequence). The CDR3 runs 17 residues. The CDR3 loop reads CATSNRGTGSAGNTIYF.

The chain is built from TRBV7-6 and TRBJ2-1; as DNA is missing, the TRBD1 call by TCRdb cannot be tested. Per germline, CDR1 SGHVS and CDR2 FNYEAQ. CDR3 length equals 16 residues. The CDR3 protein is CASSTPPGQTINEQFF.